The sample holds a few counts of the clone carrying this T cell receptor beta chain. The antigen remains undetermined. These data originate in a study of tumor-infiltrating lymphocytes in localized non-small cell lung cancer. Whole-study context: The cohort mixed smokers and never-smokers, several histologies, and some post-neoadjuvant-chemotherapy samples. Tumor tissue and non-adjacent uninvolved lung came from each patient.

General study points: Each assay used a separate piece of the same tissue. T-cell fraction did not differ between immunotypes IM1 and IM2.

TCRdb keeps only in-frame clones here, not all; method: immunoSEQ multiplex PCR. The sample has 9,500 to 15,000 clones; around 78% are singletons. This sequence originates from a human donor with non-small cell lung cancer. Specimen: lung tumor tissue.

CDR3 region: CASSLASRLAGTSTDTQYF. CDR3 in DNA: TGTGCCAGCAGCTTGGCCTCCCGACTAGCGGGTACTAGCACAGATACGCAGTATTTT. This chain joins TRBV5-4 and TRBJ2-3; 10 nucleotides match TRBD2. The CDR3 totals 19 residues. The germline CDR1 and CDR2 sequences are SGHNT and YYREEE (reference sequence). The V segment lost 0 bases and the J segment 0 bases; nucleotides outside the gene matches: 10.